This TCR beta chain was identified during a study of T-cell memory formation after mild COVID-19. TCRdb redid the calling of the 5' RACE reads with MiXCR, one entry per CDR3 protein. The table lists 110,000 to 150,000 distinct CDR3 sequences, 20% to 25% of them singletons. Sequencing was performed on PBMCs or a T cell subset sorted from them (not recorded which). This TCR derives from an adult woman who had mild COVID-19 (a few samples of this study predate the infection). Cell type and time point are not known.

As DNA, the CDR3 is TGTGCCAGCAGCTTAATCCCCCTCCAAGAAGAGCAGTACTTC. Translating gives CASSLIPLQEEQYF. V and J are TRBV7-3 and TRBJ2-7; D gene unclear. V lost 1 base, J lost 7 bases, and 14 bases lay in between. Germline V gives CDR1 SGHTA, CDR2 FQGTGA. The CDR3 is made up of 14 amino acids. The whole variable domain, remainder taken from reference TRBV7-3 and TRBJ2-7, is GAGVSQTPSNKVTEKGKYVELRCDPISGHTALYWYRQSLGQGPEFLIYFQGTGAADDSGLPNDRFFAVRPEGSVSTLKIQRTERGDSAVYLCASSLIPLQEEQYFGPGTRLTVT.